This TCR beta chain was found in a study of cytomegalovirus exposure and HLA in healthy donors. Study-wide results and limits: Later work found most CMV-associated TCR beta chains apparently HLA-restricted. A later analysis linked a missense variant in DCLRE1C to the trimming of TCR beta V and J genes.

With respect to this clone: Its matching antigen is unknown.

Amplification used 60 Vbeta primers and 13 Jbeta primers. Only in-frame clones appear in the TCRdb table, and some are missing; sequencing was by immunoSEQ multiplex PCR. The sample shows around 150,000 clones, roughly three quarters of them seen only once. The sequencing input was PBMCs. The clonotype originates from a woman aged 45 to 65 in good health and CMV-seronegative.

The CDR3: CAWLADSYGYTF. Written as DNA, the CDR3 is TGTGCCTGGTTGGCCGACAGCTATGGCTACACCTTC. The V gene is TRBV30, the J gene TRBJ1-2; D may be TRBD1 (5 bases). With 5 bases removed from V and 4 bases from J, the gap between germline ends came to 11 bases. Looked up from germline, CDR1 is GTSNPN and CDR2 is SVGIG (reference sequence). The CDR3 consists of 12 residues.